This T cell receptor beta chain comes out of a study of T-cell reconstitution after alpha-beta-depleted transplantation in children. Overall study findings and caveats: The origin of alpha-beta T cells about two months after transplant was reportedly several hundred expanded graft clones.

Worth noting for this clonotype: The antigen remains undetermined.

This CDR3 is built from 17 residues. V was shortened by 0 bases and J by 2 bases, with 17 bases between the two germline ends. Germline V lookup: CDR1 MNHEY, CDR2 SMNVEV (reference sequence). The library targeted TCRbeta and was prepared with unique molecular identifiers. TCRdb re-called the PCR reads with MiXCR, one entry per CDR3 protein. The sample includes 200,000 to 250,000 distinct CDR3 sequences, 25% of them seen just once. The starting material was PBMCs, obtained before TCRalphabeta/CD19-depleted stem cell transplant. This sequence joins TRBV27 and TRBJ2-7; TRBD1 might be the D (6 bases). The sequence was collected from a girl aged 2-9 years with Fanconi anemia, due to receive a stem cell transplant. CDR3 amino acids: CASSLSIRYRDPYEQYF. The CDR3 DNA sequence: TGTGCCAGCAGTTTATCCATTCGCTACAGGGATCCCTACGAGCAGTACTTC.